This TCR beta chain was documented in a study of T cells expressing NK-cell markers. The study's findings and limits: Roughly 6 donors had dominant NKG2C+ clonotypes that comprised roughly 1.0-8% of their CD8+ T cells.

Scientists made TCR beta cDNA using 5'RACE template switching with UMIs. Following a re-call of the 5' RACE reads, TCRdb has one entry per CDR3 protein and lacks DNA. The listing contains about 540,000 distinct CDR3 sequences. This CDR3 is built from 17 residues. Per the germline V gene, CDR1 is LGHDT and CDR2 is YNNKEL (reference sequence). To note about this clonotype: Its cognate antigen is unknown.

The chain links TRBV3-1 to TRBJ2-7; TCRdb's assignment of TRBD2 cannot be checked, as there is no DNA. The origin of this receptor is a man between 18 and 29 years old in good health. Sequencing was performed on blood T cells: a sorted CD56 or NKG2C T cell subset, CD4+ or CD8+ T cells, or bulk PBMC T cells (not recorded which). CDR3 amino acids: CASSGGGWEGNSDEQYF.